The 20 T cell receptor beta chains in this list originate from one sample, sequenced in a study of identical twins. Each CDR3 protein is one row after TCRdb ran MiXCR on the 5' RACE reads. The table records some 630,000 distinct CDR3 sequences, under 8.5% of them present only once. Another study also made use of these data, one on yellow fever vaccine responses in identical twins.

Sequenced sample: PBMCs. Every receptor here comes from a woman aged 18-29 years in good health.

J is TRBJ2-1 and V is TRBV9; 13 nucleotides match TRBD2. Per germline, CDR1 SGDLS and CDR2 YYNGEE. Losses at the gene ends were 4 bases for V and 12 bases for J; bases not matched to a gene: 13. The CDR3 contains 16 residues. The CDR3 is CASSLAVGLAGAGQFF. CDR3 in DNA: TGTGCCAGCAGCTTAGCCGTCGGACTAGCGGGAGCCGGGCAGTTCTTC.

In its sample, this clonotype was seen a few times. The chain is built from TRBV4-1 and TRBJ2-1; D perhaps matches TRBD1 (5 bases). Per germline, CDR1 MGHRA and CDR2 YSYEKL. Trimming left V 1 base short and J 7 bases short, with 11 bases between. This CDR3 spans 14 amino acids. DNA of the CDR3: TGCGCCAGCAGCCAAGTAGGGGCTGTGAATGAGCAGTTCTTC. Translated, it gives CASSQVGAVNEQFF.

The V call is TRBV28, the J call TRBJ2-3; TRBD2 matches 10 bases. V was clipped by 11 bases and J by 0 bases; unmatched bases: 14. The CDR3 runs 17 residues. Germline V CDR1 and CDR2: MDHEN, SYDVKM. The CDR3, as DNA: TGTGCCGTCGTCACTAGCGGGAACCCGATTAGCACAGATACGCAGTATTTT. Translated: CAVVTSGNPISTDTQYF.

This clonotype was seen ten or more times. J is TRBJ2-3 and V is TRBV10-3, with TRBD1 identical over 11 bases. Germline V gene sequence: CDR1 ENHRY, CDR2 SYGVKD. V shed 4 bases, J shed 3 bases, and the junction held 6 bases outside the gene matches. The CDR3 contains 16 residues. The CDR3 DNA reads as TGTGCCATCAGTGGGACAGGGGGCTTGTCTACAGATACGCAGTATTTT. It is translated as CAISGTGGLSTDTQYF.

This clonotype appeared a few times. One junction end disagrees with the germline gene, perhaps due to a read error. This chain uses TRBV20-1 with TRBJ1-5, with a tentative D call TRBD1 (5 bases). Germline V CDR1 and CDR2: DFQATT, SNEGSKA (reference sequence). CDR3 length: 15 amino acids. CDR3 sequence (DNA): TGCAGTGCGAGAGGTGGGACCTCAAGCAATCAGCCCCAGCATTTT. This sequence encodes CSARGGTSSNQPQHF.

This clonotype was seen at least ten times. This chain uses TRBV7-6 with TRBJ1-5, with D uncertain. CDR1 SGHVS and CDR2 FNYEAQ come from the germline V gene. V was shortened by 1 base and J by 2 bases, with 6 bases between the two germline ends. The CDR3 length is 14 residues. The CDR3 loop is CASSLDKGNQPQHF. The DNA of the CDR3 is TGTGCCAGCAGCTTAGATAAGGGCAATCAGCCCCAGCATTTT.

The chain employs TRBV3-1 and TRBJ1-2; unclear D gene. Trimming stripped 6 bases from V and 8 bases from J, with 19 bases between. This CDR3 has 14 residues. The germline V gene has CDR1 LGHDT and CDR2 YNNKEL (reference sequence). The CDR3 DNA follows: TGTGCCAGCAGTGCCCTTTTGTCACCGGGGGGCTACACCTTC. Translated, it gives CASSALLSPGGYTF.

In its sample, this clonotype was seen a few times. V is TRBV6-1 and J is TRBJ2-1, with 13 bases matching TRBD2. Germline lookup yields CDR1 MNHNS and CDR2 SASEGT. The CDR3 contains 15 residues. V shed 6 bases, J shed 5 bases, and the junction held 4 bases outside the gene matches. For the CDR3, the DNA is TGTGCCAGCAGGAGGGGACTAGCGGGAAACAATGAGCAGTTCTTC. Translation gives CASRRGLAGNNEQFF.

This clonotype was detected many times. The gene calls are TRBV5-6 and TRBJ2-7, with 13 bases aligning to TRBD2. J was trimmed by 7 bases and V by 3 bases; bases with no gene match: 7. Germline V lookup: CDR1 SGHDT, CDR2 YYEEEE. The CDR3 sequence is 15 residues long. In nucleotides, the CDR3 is TGTGCCAGCAGCTCCGGGACTAGCGGGGTAAGGGAGCAGTACGTC. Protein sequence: CASSSGTSGVREQYV.

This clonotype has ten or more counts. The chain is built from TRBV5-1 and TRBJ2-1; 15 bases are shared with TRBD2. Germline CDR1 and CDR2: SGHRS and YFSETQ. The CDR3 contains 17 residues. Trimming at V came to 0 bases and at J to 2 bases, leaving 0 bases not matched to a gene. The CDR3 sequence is CASSLGTSGRAYNEQFF. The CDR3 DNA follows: TGCGCCAGCAGCTTGGGGACTAGCGGGAGGGCCTACAATGAGCAGTTCTTC. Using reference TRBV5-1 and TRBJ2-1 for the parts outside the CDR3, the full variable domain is KAGVTQTPRYLIKTRGQQVTLSCSPISGHRSVSWYQQTPGQGLQFLFEYFSETQRNKGNFPGRFSGRQFSNSRSEMNVSTLELGDSALYLCASSLGTSGRAYNEQFFGPGTRLTVL.

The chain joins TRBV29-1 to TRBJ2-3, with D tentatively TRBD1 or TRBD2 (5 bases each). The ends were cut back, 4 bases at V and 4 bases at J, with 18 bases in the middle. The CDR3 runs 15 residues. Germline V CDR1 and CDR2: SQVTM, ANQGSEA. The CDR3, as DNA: TGCAGCGTTGGCGGGTTAGGGGTTCGTGCAGATACGCAGTATTTT. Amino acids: CSVGGLGVRADTQYF.

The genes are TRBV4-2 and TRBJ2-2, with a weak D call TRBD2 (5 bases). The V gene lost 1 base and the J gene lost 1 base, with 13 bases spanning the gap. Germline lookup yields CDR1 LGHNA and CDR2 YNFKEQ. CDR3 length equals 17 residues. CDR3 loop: CASSQASRSGNTGELFF. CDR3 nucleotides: TGTGCCAGCAGCCAAGCCTCGAGGAGCGGGAACACCGGGGAGCTGTTTTTT.

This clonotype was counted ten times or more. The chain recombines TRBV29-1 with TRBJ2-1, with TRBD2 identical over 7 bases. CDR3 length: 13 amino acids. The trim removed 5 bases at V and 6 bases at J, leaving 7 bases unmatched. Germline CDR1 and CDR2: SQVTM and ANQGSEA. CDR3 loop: CSVHLGGVNEQFF. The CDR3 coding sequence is TGCAGCGTTCATTTGGGGGGGGTCAATGAGCAGTTCTTC.

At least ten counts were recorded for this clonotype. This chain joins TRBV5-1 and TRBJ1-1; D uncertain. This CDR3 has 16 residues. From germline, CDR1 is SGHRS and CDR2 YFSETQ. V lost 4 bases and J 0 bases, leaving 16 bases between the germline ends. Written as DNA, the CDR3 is TGCGCCAGCAGCGGAATGGAGGGCAGGATGAACACTGAAGCTTTCTTT. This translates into CASSGMEGRMNTEAFF.

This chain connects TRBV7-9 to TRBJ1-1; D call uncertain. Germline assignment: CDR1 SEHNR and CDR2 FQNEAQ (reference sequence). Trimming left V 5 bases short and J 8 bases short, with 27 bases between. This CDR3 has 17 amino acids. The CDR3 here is CASSLREPAAGEGEAFF. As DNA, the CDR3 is TGTGCCAGCAGCCTACGCGAGCCGGCGGCCGGGGAGGGAGAAGCTTTCTTT.

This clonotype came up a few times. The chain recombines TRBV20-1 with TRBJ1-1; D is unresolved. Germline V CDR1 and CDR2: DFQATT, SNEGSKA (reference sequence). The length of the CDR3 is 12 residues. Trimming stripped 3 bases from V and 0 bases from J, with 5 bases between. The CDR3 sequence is CSARPLNTEAFF. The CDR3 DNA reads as TGCAGTGCTAGGCCATTGAACACTGAAGCTTTCTTT.

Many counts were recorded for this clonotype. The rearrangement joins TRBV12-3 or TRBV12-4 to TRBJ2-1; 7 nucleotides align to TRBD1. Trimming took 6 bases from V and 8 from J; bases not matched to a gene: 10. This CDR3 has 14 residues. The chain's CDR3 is CASSWDSWVYEQFF. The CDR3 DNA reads TGTGCCAGCAGCTGGGACAGCTGGGTGTATGAGCAGTTCTTC.

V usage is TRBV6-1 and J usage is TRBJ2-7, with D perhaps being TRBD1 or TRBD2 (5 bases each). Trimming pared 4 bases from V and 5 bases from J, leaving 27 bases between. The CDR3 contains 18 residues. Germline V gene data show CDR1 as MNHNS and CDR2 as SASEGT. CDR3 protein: CASSGTRDLVGIADEQYF. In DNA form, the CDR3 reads TGTGCCAGCAGTGGGACCCGGGACCTGGTAGGGATCGCGGACGAGCAGTACTTC.

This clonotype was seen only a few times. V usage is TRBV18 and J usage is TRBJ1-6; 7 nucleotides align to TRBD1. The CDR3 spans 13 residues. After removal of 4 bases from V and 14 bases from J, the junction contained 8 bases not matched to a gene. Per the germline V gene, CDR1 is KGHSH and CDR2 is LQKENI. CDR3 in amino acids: CASSQDRSMTLHF. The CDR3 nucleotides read TGTGCCAGCTCACAGGACAGGTCAATGACCCTCCACTTT. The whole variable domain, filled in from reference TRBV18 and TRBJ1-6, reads NAGVMQNPRHLVRRRGQEARLRCSPMKGHSHVYWYRQLPEEGLKFMVYLQKENIIDESGMPKERFSAEFPKEGPSILRIQQVVRGDSAAYFCASSQDRSMTLHFGNGTRLTVT.

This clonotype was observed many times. CDR3 residues: CASSLEGLAHTDTQYF. The CDR3 bases are TGTGCCAGCAGCCTAGAGGGACTAGCCCACACAGATACGCAGTATTTT. This chain links TRBV28 with TRBJ2-3; 9 nucleotides line up with TRBD2. V shed 6 bases and J 2 bases; nucleotides not matched to a gene: 9. Per the germline V gene, CDR1 is MDHEN and CDR2 is SYDVKM. CDR3 length: 16 residues.